The clone carrying this T cell receptor (beta chain) was counted once. No antigen is known for it. The authors reverse transcribed all of the isolated RNA, so sequencing captured expressed TCRB transcripts. This table comes from immunoSEQ multiplex PCR, and its TCRdb copy is limited to in-frame clones, with some not included. The profile shows around 250,000 clones, around an eighth of them singletons. Trimming took 5 bases from V and 6 from J; bases not matched to a gene: 6. The CDR3 sequence is 13 residues long. CDR1 is SEHNR and CDR2 is FQNEAQ in the germline V gene (reference sequence). This sample stems from a study of beta chain features in type 1 diabetes. Across the study: Age and gender were similar between patients and healthy donors, as were cell yields. General study findings and limits: Researchers report that Type 1 diabetes patients had moderately but significantly shorter TCRB CDR3s across all four CD4+ subsets.

The chain is built from TRBV7-9 and TRBJ1-2; TRBD1 matches at 7 bases. The sequence was collected from a woman aged 40 to 55 in good health. Sequencing used naive CD4+ T cells from blood. CDR3 residues: CASSRQGVDGYTF. CDR3 coding DNA: TGTGCCAGCAGCCGACAGGGTGTCGATGGCTACACCTTC.